The next 21 T cell receptor beta chains were all read from a single sample in a study of T cell responses to AZD1222 COVID-19 vaccine. The method was immunoSEQ multiplex PCR; TCRdb's version includes in-frame clones alone and lacks a portion of them. Here the sample spans 90,000 to 130,000 clones, around 93% being singletons. The sample in question was peripheral blood, obtained on day 0 of AZD1222 vaccination. These receptors were collected from an adult in good health.

The chain links TRBV27 to TRBJ2-6, with D perhaps matching TRBD1 (5 bases). The CDR3 consists of 15 residues. CDR1 and CDR2 from the germline V gene are MNHEY and SMNVEV (reference sequence). The V gene lost 7 bases and the J gene lost 1 base, with 11 bases spanning the gap. CDR3 sequence reads: CASTHQGSGANVLTF. In DNA form, the CDR3 reads TGTGCCAGCACCCATCAGGGATCTGGGGCCAACGTCCTGACTTTC.

This clone has more than one count but fewer than ten. The chain joins TRBV18 to TRBJ1-5; D possibly corresponds to TRBD1 (5 bases). The germline gives CDR1 KGHSH, CDR2 LQKENI. The CDR3 runs 15 residues. The germline V and J ends were trimmed by 2 bases and 2 bases, with 10 bases remaining between them. The CDR3 DNA reads TGTGCCAGCTCACCAAGCGGGACGGGCAATCAGCCCCAGCATTTT. The encoded protein is CASSPSGTGNQPQHF.

The chain employs TRBV7-6 and TRBJ2-6; no reliable D call. Trimming pared 2 bases from V and 0 bases from J, leaving 5 bases between. Germline CDR1 is SGHVS and CDR2 is FNYEAQ. The CDR3 runs to 15 residues. CDR3 loop: CASSLRGSGANVLTF. The CDR3 nucleotides read TGTGCCAGCAGCTTACGAGGCTCTGGGGCCAACGTCCTGACTTTC.

V gene TRBV6-5 combines with J gene TRBJ1-1; D is unresolved. The CDR3 is 13 residues long. Per the germline V gene, CDR1 is MNHEY and CDR2 is SVGAGI. V lost 2 bases to trimming and J lost 3 bases, with 7 bases between them. The CDR3 nucleotides are TGTGCCAGCAGTTACGCGACGGACACTGAAGCTTTCTTT. Translating it yields CASSYATDTEAFF.

This clone was detected only once. The rearrangement links TRBV7-8 to TRBJ1-4; D perhaps matches TRBD1 (6 bases). Looked up from germline, CDR1 is SGHVS and CDR2 is FQNEAQ. Trimming removed 5 bases from V and 10 bases from J, with 20 bases in between. There are 15 residues in the CDR3. CDR3 sequence reads: CASSKDRFGGGKLFF. In DNA, the CDR3 is TGTGCCAGCAGCAAAGACAGGTTTGGGGGAGGAAAACTGTTTTTT.

The CDR3 nucleotides read TGTGCCAGCAGCTCTATCATACGCTCCTATAATTCACCCCTCCACTTT. Amino acids: CASSSIIRSYNSPLHF. V gene TRBV27 combines with J gene TRBJ1-6; D not resolved. Germline assignment: CDR1 MNHEY and CDR2 SMNVEV (reference sequence). The CDR3 totals 16 residues. Trimming removed 6 bases at V and 0 bases at J, with 12 bases between.

The chain uses TRBV5-1 and TRBJ1-3; D is unclear. Germline V gene sequence: CDR1 SGHRS, CDR2 YFSETQ. Trimming removed 4 bases from V and 7 bases from J, with 12 bases in between. There are 13 residues in the CDR3. CDR3 sequence (DNA): TGCGCCAGCAGCCTCAGCCCCGGGAACACCATATATTTT. Its translation is CASSLSPGNTIYF.

This clone was found many times. V usage is TRBV19 and J usage is TRBJ1-5, with 8 bases aligning to TRBD1. With V trimmed by 10 bases and J by 2 bases, 13 bases remained unmatched. The V gene's germline CDR1 is LNHDA and CDR2 SQIVND (reference sequence). The CDR3 is made up of 16 amino acids. The CDR3 sequence: CATRGRGLAGNQPQHF. CDR3 in DNA: TGTGCCACCCGGGGCAGGGGGCTGGCAGGCAATCAGCCCCAGCATTTT. Using reference TRBV19 and TRBJ1-5 for the parts outside the CDR3, the full variable domain is DGGITQSPKYLFRKEGQNVTLSCEQNLNHDAMYWYRQDPGQGLRLIYYSQIVNDFQKGDIAEGYSVSREKKESFPLTVTSAQKNPTAFYLCATRGRGLAGNQPQHFGDGTRLSIL.

This clone appeared a single time. V and J are TRBV7-2 and TRBJ2-7; TRBD2 aligns across 9 bases. The CDR3 contains 15 residues. After removal of 5 bases from V and 6 bases from J, the junction contained 11 bases not matched to a gene. CDR1 and CDR2 from the germline V gene are SGHTA and FQGNSA. This chain's CDR3 is CASSNDRTSVGEQYF. The DNA of the CDR3 is TGTGCCAGCAGCAACGATCGGACTAGCGTGGGCGAGCAGTACTTC.

This chain uses TRBV12-3 or TRBV12-4 with TRBJ2-3; D is unresolved. V shed 6 bases and J shed 1 base, with 2 bases lying between them. The CDR3 covers 11 residues. Here the CDR3 reads CASRRTDTQYF. Here the CDR3 DNA reads TGTGCCAGCAGGCGCACAGATACGCAGTATTTT.

The chain links TRBV5-1 to TRBJ1-5, with D possibly TRBD1 on 5 matching bases. Germline-derived CDR1 and CDR2 are SGHRS and YFSETQ. The length of the CDR3 is 15 residues. The V gene lost 0 bases and the J gene lost 8 bases, with 15 bases spanning the gap. CDR3 sequence: CASSLDGTELEPQHF. CDR3 sequence (DNA): TGCGCCAGCAGCTTGGACGGGACGGAGTTAGAGCCCCAGCATTTT. Full variable domain (remainder filled in from reference TRBV5-1 and TRBJ1-5): KAGVTQTPRYLIKTRGQQVTLSCSPISGHRSVSWYQQTPGQGLQFLFEYFSETQRNKGNFPGRFSGRQFSNSRSEMNVSTLELGDSALYLCASSLDGTELEPQHFGDGTRLSIL.

By share of the sample, this clone is medium-sized. The V call is TRBV2, the J call TRBJ2-2; perhaps TRBD1 as D (6 bases). The V end was cut by 10 bases, the J end by 3 bases, with 15 bases between. From germline, CDR1 is SNHLY and CDR2 FYNNEI. There are 14 residues in the CDR3. CDR3 residues: CAKGDRTHTGELFF. In DNA, the CDR3 is TGTGCCAAAGGAGACAGGACCCACACCGGGGAGCTGTTTTTT. Complete variable domain (other parts from reference TRBV2 and TRBJ2-2): EPEVTQTPSHQVTQMGQEVILRCVPISNHLYFYWYRQILGQKVEFLVSFYNNEISEKSEIFDDQFSVERPDGSNFTLKIRSTKLEDSAMYFCAKGDRTHTGELFFGEGSRLTVL.

The chain employs TRBV18 and TRBJ2-5; the D gene could be TRBD1 or TRBD2 (5 bases each). The CDR3 is 13 amino acids. V lost 5 bases and J 0 bases, leaving 7 bases between the germline ends. CDR1 and CDR2 from the germline V gene are KGHSH and LQKENI. CDR3 sequence: CASSTGHQETQYF. As DNA, the CDR3 is TGTGCCAGCTCAACGGGACACCAAGAGACCCAGTACTTC.

The chain carries TRBV6-5 and TRBJ1-3; a weak D match, TRBD1 (6 bases). V shed 6 bases and J shed 4 bases, with 16 bases lying between them. This CDR3 has 15 amino acids. Germline V gene data show CDR1 as MNHEY and CDR2 as SVGAGI. CDR3 residues: CASRTTGGMGNTIYF. The CDR3 DNA reads TGTGCCAGCAGAACGACAGGAGGCATGGGAAACACCATATATTTT.

This chain joins TRBV24-1 and TRBJ2-7; D call uncertain. Trimming pared 0 bases from V and 3 bases from J, leaving 2 bases between. Germline values: CDR1 KGHDR, CDR2 SFDVKD. The CDR3 length is 12 residues. The CDR3 sequence: CATSDLGYEQYF. In nucleotides, the CDR3 is TGTGCCACCAGTGATTTGGGCTACGAGCAGTACTTC.

This clone was recorded only once. The V call is TRBV30, the J call TRBJ2-3; D unresolved. V was clipped by 4 bases and J by 3 bases, with 5 bases between them. The CDR3 spans 11 residues. Per germline, CDR1 GTSNPN and CDR2 SVGIG (reference sequence). The CDR3 nucleotides read TGTGCCTGGACAGAAACAGATACGCAGTATTTT. Translating gives CAWTETDTQYF.

The chain employs TRBV6-5 and TRBJ1-1; D gene ambiguous. V lost 2 bases to trimming and J lost 5 bases, with 9 bases between them. The CDR3 runs 13 residues. The germline gives CDR1 MNHEY, CDR2 SVGAGI. DNA for the CDR3: TGTGCCAGCAGTTACGGGGAGAAGACTGAAGCTTTCTTT. Protein product: CASSYGEKTEAFF.

The chain recombines TRBV10-3 with TRBJ2-7, with D tentatively TRBD2 (5 bases). The V end was cut by 4 bases, the J end by 2 bases, with 9 bases between. The CDR3 totals 13 residues. CDR1 ENHRY and CDR2 SYGVKD come from the germline V gene. Here the CDR3 DNA reads TGTGCCATCAGTGTCGGGGAGACCTACGAGCAGTACTTC. This translates into CAISVGETYEQYF.

The V gene is TRBV6-5, the J gene TRBJ1-1; D perhaps matches TRBD1 (6 bases). The V gene's germline CDR1 is MNHEY and CDR2 SVGAGI. V was trimmed by 5 bases and J by 4 bases, leaving 14 bases between them. The CDR3 covers 14 residues. DNA for the CDR3: TGTGCCAGCAGTCCGAGGGTAGGGGGCACTGAAGCTTTCTTT. It yields the protein CASSPRVGGTEAFF.

The V gene is TRBV11-2, the J gene TRBJ2-3; the D gene could be TRBD1 or TRBD2 (5 bases each). V was trimmed by 0 bases and J by 7 bases, leaving 14 bases between them. The CDR3 contains 15 residues. Germline lookup yields CDR1 SGHAT and CDR2 FQNNGV. The CDR3 DNA reads TGTGCCAGCAGCTTAGATCCCGGGACCGGCAATACGCAGTATTTT. Amino acids: CASSLDPGTGNTQYF.

V usage is TRBV18 and J usage is TRBJ2-5; TRBD1 might be the D (6 bases). The CDR3 covers 15 residues. Germline-derived CDR1 and CDR2 are KGHSH and LQKENI. V dropped 0 bases and J dropped 5 bases, with 13 bases sitting between them. The CDR3 DNA reads TGTGCCAGCTCACCACCGGGCCAGGGGTACGAGACCCAGTACTTC. Protein product: CASSPPGQGYETQYF.